This TCR beta chain is drawn from a study of monozygotic twins with inflammatory bowel disease. TCRdb reprocessed the 5' RACE reads and reports one entry per CDR3 protein, with no DNA. Here the sample table reports more than 300,000 distinct CDR3 sequences. The CDR3 runs to 14 residues. CDR1 is LNHDA and CDR2 is SQIVND in the germline V gene (reference sequence). The V call is TRBV19, the J call TRBJ2-4; TCRdb gives TRBD1 as the D gene, but with no DNA this cannot be confirmed. The source material was blood. The receptor was isolated from a human donor with ulcerative colitis or Crohn's disease, or a healthy co-twin of an affected twin (not recorded which). CDR3 protein: CASSIVGDRSIQYF.